Listed below are T cell receptor beta chains from one sample, sequenced in a study of shared clonotypes between healthy human individuals. Using immunoSEQ multiplex PCR, the repertoire was profiled, and TCRdb retains in-frame clones only, with some absent. This repertoire shows fewer than 1 million clones, about 96% found once; its top ten account for about 0.22%. The source material was naive CD8+ T cells sorted from blood. Source of these receptors: a man aged 25 to 40 in good health. Both conserved end residues are part of each CDR3. A D gene is named only where the DNA matches it firmly. Clone size, where shown, is once, few, many, or a class for clones that have expanded.

j_call | v_call | clone_size | cdr3_length | d_call | cdr3_nt | cdr3_aa
TRBJ2-7 | TRBV10-3 | - | 16 | TRBD2 | TGTGCCATCAGTGGGACTAGCGGGAGGGCCACGGACGAGCAGTACTTC | CAISGTSGRATDEQYF
TRBJ1-5 | TRBV19 | once | 16 | TRBD1 | TGTGCCAGTAGTACCGACAGGGGGCAGAGCAATCAGCCCCAGCATTTT | CASSTDRGQSNQPQHF
TRBJ1-4 | TRBV7-9 | - | 14 | - | TGTGCCAGCAGCTCGGGACTGTCTAATGAAAAACTGTTTTTT | CASSSGLSNEKLFF
TRBJ2-3 | TRBV10-1 | - | 16 | TRBD2 | TGCGCCAGCAGTGAGTATCTAGCGGGAGACGCAGATACGCAGTATTTT | CASSEYLAGDADTQYF
TRBJ2-7 | TRBV27 | - | 15 | TRBD1 | TGTGCCAGCAGTTATACCGGGACAGGTACCTACGAGCAGTACTTC | CASSYTGTGTYEQYF
TRBJ2-1 | TRBV10-3 | - | 17 | TRBD2 | TGTGCCATCAGTGAGGGGGGACTAGCGGGGAATTACAATGAGCAGTTCTTC | CAISEGGLAGNYNEQFF
TRBJ2-3 | TRBV11-2 | - | 15 | - | TGTGCCAGCAGCTCCTTAGCGGTCCTCACAGATACGCAGTATTTT | CASSSLAVLTDTQYF
TRBJ2-7 | TRBV7-9 | - | 13 | - | TGTGCCAGCAGCCCAGTTCGGAGCTACGAGCAGTACTTC | CASSPVRSYEQYF
TRBJ2-7 | TRBV7-9 | - | 14 | - | TGTGCCAGCAGCTCGACGCGGAGGACCTACGAGCAGTACTTC | CASSSTRRTYEQYF
TRBJ2-1 | TRBV7-6 | - | 17 | TRBD2 | TGTGCCAGCAGCGCCACAGTAGCGGGTAGCTCCTACAATGAGCAGTTCTTC | CASSATVAGSSYNEQFF
TRBJ2-2 | TRBV7-6 | - | 15 | - | TGTGCCAGCAGCTCCTACAATAGCGGAACCGGGGAGCTGTTTTTT | CASSSYNSGTGELFF
TRBJ2-1 | TRBV14 | - | 14 | - | TGTGCCAGCAGCCCGGACTGGAACTACAATGAGCAGTTCTTC | CASSPDWNYNEQFF
TRBJ2-3 | TRBV5-4 | few | 14 | TRBD2 | TGTGCCAGCAGCTGGACTAGCGAGTCAGATACGCAGTATTTT | CASSWTSESDTQYF
TRBJ1-1 | TRBV18 | - | 13 | - | TGTGCCAGCTCACCGGCGGATAACACTGAAGCTTTCTTT | CASSPADNTEAFF
TRBJ2-1 | TRBV27 | - | 16 | TRBD2 | TGTGCCAGCAGTTTAGGGCTCGGGAGGGCAAACAATGAGCAGTTCTTC | CASSLGLGRANNEQFF
TRBJ2-7 | TRBV11-2 | - | 14 | - | TGTGCCAGCAGCTTAGGCGTTGGCGCCTACGAGCAGTACTTC | CASSLGVGAYEQYF
TRBJ2-7 | TRBV28 | - | 15 | TRBD2 | TGTGCCAGCAGCCGTGGACTAGCGGGAGCCTACGAGCAGTACTTC | CASSRGLAGAYEQYF
TRBJ1-4 | TRBV6-1 | - | 16 | - | TGTGCCAGCAGTGAGCTCTTGGCAGGGGTTAATGAAAAACTGTTTTTT | CASSELLAGVNEKLFF
TRBJ2-7 | TRBV6-6 | - | 13 | - | TGTGCCAGCAGTTACTCTAGGGACTACGAGCAGTACTTC | CASSYSRDYEQYF
TRBJ2-1 | TRBV27 | - | 12 | TRBD1 | TGTGCCAGCAGATCAGGGGGCAATGAGCAGTTCTTC | CASRSGGNEQFF
TRBJ2-7 | TRBV6-1 | once | 12 | - | TGTGCCAGCGGGCCCCCCGCCTACGAGCAGTACTTC | CASGPPAYEQYF
TRBJ2-3 | TRBV6-5 | - | 16 | - | TGTGCCAGCAGTTACTCGAACTTTTTGGGCCCAGATACGCAGTATTTT | CASSYSNFLGPDTQYF
TRBJ2-5 | TRBV9 | - | 13 | - | TGTGCCAGCAGCGTCGGAGGCCAAGAGACCCAGTACTTC | CASSVGGQETQYF
TRBJ2-7 | TRBV19 | - | 15 | TRBD2 | TGTGCCAGTAGACTACGACCGGGAGGGACCTACGAGCAGTACTTC | CASRLRPGGTYEQYF
TRBJ2-7 | TRBV7-9 | - | 15 | - | TGTGCCAGCAGCAGTCCCCACAGCAAATGGTACGAGCAGTACTTC | CASSSPHSKWYEQYF
TRBJ2-7 | TRBV28 | once | 23 | TRBD1 | TGTGCCAGCAGTTTCGTCTCGTGGGGGACAGCTAATACCGTGGCTAGTCTTGGGTACGAGCAGTACTTC | CASSFVSWGTANTVASLGYEQYF
TRBJ2-7 | TRBV29-1 | - | 15 | - | TGCAGCGTTGAAGGAATGACAGGTAACTCCTACGAGCAGTACTTC | CSVEGMTGNSYEQYF
TRBJ2-6 | TRBV7-9 | - | 16 | - | TGTGCCAGCAGCTTAGGGCAGCACTCTGGGGCCAACGTCCTGACTTTC | CASSLGQHSGANVLTF
TRBJ2-7 | TRBV4-1 | - | 14 | TRBD1 | TGCGCCAGCAGCCCCGGACAGGGTATGGGCGAGCAGTACTTC | CASSPGQGMGEQYF
TRBJ2-7 | TRBV4-1 | - | 15 | TRBD1 | TGCGCCAGCAGCGACCGGACAGGTCGATACTACGAGCAGTACTTC | CASSDRTGRYYEQYF
TRBJ1-5 | TRBV6-5 | - | 13 | - | TGTGCCAGCAGTTACTCGCCGTCTCAGCCCCAGCATTTT | CASSYSPSQPQHF
TRBJ2-7 | TRBV10-3 | - | 16 | TRBD1 | TGTGCCATCAGCGAGACAGGGCGGAGTTATCCCTACGAGCAGTACTTC | CAISETGRSYPYEQYF
TRBJ2-7 | TRBV4-1 | - | 12 | - | TGCGCCAGCAGCCAAGTGGTGGGAGAGCAGTACTTC | CASSQVVGEQYF
TRBJ2-7 | TRBV7-6 | - | 15 | TRBD2 | TGTGCCAGCAGCTCATCCAGCGGGATTAGGTACGAGCAGTACTTC | CASSSSSGIRYEQYF
TRBJ2-3 | TRBV10-3 | - | 13 | - | TGTGCCATCAGTGGTAGGGATACAGATACGCAGTATTTT | CAISGRDTDTQYF
TRBJ2-1 | TRBV29-1 | - | 16 | TRBD2 | TGCAGCGTTGAAGTATTCACTAGCGGGGCTTACAATGAGCAGTTCTTC | CSVEVFTSGAYNEQFF
TRBJ1-2 | TRBV18 | - | 16 | TRBD1 | TGTGCCAGCTCACCAGAGACAGGGAGGATCTTCTATGGCTACACCTTC | CASSPETGRIFYGYTF
TRBJ2-7 | TRBV19 | - | 12 | - | TGTGCCAGTAGTATAGACAGAAACGAGCAGTACTTC | CASSIDRNEQYF
TRBJ2-4 | TRBV29-1 | - | 10 | - | TGCAGCGTTGAAGAGGGCATTCAGTACTTC | CSVEEGIQYF
TRBJ2-1 | TRBV7-9 | once | 12 | - | TGTGCCAGCAGCTCCGCCTACAATGAGCAGTTCTTC | CASSSAYNEQFF
TRBJ2-7 | TRBV5-1 | - | 14 | - | TGCGCCAGCGCCCTACAGACCGGAGACTACGAGCAGTACTTC | CASALQTGDYEQYF
TRBJ2-2 | TRBV7-2 | - | 13 | - | TGTGCCAGCAGCATCCTAACGGGCGGGGAGCTGTTTTTT | CASSILTGGELFF
TRBJ2-1 | TRBV5-8 | - | 18 | TRBD2 | TGTGCCAGCAGCTTGGATATTAGCGGGAGGACCGCCTACAATGAGCAGTTCTTC | CASSLDISGRTAYNEQFF
TRBJ2-1 | TRBV13 | - | 12 | - | TGTGCCAGCAGCCCGACCGGCAATGAGCAGTTCTTC | CASSPTGNEQFF
TRBJ1-5 | TRBV19 | - | 14 | TRBD1 | TGTGCCAGTAGTATGGCGGCAGGGGGACAGCCCCAGCATTTT | CASSMAAGGQPQHF
TRBJ2-7 | TRBV7-9 | - | 12 | - | TGTGCCAGCAGCTACTCTGGTGACGAGCAGTACTTC | CASSYSGDEQYF
TRBJ1-1 | TRBV5-1 | - | 13 | - | TGCGCCAGCAGCTTGTGGGCTGACACTGAAGCTTTCTTT | CASSLWADTEAFF
TRBJ2-2 | TRBV7-3 | - | 17 | - | TGTGCCAGCAGCTTAGGGCCCGGGCAGGATGGGACCGGGGAGCTGTTTTTT | CASSLGPGQDGTGELFF
TRBJ2-2 | TRBV29-1 | - | 11 | - | TGCAGCGTTATGTTCACCGGGGAGCTGTTTTTT | CSVMFTGELFF
TRBJ1-4 | TRBV15 | - | 16 | - | TGTGCCACCAGCAGGAGGGGCCAAGGATTTAATGAAAAACTGTTTTTT | CATSRRGQGFNEKLFF
TRBJ2-7 | TRBV9 | - | 14 | - | TGTGCCAGCTCCACAGCGGGTGGGTCCTACGAGCAGTACTTC | CASSTAGGSYEQYF
TRBJ2-2 | TRBV7-6 | - | 15 | - | TGTGCCAGCAGGACGATGGTGGGTTCCACCGGGGAGCTGTTTTTT | CASRTMVGSTGELFF
TRBJ2-5 | TRBV6-5 | - | 14 | - | TGTGCCAGCAGTTACTCCTCAGCCCAAGAGACCCAGTACTTC | CASSYSSAQETQYF
TRBJ2-7 | TRBV7-9 | - | 14 | - | TGTGCCAGCAGCTTAGTGGAGAGCTCCTACGAGCAGTACTTC | CASSLVESSYEQYF
TRBJ2-1 | TRBV7-9 | - | 17 | TRBD2 | TGTGCCAGCAGCTTAGAACTAGCGGGATTTCGAGCCAATGAGCAGTTCTTC | CASSLELAGFRANEQFF
TRBJ2-7 | TRBV5-1 | - | 13 | - | TGCGCCAGCAGCTTGGTTTCAGGGCGCGAGCAGTACTTC | CASSLVSGREQYF
TRBJ2-5 | TRBV29-1 | - | 15 | - | TGCAGCGTTGTAGGAGACAGGATTGTCCGAGAGACCCAGTACTTC | CSVVGDRIVRETQYF
TRBJ1-4 | TRBV6-5 | - | 15 | TRBD1 | TGTGCCAGCAGTTACTCGACAGGGCAGAATGAAAAACTGTTTTTT | CASSYSTGQNEKLFF
TRBJ2-3 | TRBV27 | - | 15 | - | TGTGCCAGCAGTGAATGGGGTAGGGGCACAGATACGCAGTATTTT | CASSEWGRGTDTQYF
TRBJ2-1 | TRBV2 | - | 15 | - | TGTGCCAGCATCGAACGGGCTCCAAATGGGAATGAGCAGTTCTTC | CASIERAPNGNEQFF